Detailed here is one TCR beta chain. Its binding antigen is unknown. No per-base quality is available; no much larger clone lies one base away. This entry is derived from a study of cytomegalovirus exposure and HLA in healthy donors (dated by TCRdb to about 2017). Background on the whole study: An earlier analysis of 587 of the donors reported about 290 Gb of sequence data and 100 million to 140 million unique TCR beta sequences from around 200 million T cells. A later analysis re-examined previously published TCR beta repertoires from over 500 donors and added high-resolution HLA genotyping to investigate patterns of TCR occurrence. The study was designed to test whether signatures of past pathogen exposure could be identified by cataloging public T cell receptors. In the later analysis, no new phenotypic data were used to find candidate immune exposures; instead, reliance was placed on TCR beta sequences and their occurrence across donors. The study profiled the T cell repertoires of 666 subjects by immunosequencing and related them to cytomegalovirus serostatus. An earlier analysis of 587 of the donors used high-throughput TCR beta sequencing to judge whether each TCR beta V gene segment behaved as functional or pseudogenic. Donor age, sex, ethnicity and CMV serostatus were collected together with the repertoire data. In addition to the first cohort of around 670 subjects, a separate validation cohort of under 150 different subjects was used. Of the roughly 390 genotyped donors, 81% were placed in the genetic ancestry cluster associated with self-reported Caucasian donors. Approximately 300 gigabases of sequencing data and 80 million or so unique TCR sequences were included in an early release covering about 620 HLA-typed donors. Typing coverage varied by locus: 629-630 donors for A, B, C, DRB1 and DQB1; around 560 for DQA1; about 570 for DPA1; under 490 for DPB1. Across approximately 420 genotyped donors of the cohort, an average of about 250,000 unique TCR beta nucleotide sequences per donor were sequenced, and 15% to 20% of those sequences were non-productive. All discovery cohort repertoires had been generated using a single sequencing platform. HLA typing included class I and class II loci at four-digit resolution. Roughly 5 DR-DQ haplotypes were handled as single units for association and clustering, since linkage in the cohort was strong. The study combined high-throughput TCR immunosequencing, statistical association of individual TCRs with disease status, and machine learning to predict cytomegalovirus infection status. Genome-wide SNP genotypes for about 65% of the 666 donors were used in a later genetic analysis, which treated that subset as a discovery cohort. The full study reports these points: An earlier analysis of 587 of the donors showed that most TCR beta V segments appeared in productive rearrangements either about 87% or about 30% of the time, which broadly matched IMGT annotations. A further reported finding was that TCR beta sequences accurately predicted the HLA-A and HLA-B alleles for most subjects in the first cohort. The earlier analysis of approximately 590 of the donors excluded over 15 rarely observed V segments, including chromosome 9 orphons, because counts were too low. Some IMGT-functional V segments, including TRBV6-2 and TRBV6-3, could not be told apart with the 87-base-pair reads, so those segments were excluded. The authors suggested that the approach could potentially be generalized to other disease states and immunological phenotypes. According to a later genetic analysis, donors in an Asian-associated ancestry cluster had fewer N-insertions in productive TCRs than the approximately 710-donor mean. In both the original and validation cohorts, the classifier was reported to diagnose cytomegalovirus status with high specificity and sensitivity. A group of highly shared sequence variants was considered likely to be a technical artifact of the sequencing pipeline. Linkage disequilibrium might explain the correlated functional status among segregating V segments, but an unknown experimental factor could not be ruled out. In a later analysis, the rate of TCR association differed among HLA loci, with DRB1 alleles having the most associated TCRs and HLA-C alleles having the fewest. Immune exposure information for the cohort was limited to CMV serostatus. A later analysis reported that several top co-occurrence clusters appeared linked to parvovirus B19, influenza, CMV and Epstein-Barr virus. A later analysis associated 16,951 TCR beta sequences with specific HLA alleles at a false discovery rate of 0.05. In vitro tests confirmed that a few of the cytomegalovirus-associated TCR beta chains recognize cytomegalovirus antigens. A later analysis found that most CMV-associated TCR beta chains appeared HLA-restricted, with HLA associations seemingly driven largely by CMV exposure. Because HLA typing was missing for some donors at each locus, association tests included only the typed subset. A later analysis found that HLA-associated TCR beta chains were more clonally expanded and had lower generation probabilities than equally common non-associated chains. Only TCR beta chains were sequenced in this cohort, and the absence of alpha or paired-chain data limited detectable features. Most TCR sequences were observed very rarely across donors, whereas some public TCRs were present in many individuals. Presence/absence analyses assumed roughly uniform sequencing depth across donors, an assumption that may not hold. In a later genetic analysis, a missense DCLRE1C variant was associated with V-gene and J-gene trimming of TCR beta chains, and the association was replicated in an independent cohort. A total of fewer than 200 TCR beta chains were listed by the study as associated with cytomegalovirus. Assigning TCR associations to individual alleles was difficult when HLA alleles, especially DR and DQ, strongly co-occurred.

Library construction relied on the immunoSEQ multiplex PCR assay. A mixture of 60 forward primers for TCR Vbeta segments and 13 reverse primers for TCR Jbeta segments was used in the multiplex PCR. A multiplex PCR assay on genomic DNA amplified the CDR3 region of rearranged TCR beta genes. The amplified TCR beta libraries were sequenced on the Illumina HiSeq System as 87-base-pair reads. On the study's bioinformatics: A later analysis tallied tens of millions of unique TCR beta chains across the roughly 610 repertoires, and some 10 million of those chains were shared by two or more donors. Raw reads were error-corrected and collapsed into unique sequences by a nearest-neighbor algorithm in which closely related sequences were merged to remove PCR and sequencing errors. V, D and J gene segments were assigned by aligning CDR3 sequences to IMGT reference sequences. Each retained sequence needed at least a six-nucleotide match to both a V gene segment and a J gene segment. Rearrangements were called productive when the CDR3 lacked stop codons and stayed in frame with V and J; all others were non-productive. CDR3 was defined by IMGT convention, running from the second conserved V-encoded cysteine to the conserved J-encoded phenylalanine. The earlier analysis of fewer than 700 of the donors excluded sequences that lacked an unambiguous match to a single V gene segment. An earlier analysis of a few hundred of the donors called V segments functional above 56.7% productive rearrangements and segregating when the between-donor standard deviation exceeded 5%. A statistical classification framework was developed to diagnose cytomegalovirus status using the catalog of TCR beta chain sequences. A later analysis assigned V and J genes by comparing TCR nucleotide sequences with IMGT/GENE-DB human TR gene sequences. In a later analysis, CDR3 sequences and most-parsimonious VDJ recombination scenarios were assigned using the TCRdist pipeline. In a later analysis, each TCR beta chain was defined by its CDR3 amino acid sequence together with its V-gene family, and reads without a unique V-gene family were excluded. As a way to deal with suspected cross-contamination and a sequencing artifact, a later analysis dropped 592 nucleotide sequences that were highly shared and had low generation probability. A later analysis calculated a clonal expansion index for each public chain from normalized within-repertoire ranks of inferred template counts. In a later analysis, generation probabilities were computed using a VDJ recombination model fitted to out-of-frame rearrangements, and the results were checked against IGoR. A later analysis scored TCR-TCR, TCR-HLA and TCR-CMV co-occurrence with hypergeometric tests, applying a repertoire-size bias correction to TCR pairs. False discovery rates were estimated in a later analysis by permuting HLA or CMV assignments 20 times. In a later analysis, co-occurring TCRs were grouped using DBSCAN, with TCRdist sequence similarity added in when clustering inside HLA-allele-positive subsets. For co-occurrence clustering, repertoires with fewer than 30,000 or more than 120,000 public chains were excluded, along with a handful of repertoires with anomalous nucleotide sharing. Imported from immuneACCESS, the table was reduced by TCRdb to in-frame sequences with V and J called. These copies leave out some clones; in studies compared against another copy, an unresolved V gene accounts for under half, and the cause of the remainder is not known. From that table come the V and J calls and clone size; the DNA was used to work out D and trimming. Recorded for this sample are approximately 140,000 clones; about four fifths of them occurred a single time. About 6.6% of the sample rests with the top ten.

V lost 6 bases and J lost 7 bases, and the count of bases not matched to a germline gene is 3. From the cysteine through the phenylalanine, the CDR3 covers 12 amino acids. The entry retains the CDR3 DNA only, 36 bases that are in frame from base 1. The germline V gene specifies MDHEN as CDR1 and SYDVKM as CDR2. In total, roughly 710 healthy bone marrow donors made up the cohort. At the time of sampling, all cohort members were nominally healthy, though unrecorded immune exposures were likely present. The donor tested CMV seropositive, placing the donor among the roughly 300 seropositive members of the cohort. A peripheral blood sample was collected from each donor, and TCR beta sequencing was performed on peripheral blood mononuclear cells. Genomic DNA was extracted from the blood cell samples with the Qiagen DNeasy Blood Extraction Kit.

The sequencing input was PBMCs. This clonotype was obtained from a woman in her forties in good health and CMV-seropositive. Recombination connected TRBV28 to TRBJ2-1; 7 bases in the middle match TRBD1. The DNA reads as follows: TGTGCCAGCAGCGACAGGGCGAATGAGCAGTTCTTC. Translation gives CASSDRANEQFF.